One and the same sample provided the 23 T cell receptor beta chains below, sequenced in a study of blood T cell repertoires in COVID-19. The repertoire was sequenced with immunoSEQ multiplex PCR; TCRdb's copy has only in-frame clones and lacks some. The data contain 45,000 to 55,000 clones, roughly 90% of them singletons. The sequenced material came from peripheral blood. These receptors came from a human donor in a cohort sampled during active COVID-19.

The chain employs TRBV13 and TRBJ2-7, with D unresolved. Trimming removed 7 bases at V and 6 bases at J, with 19 bases between. CDR1 is PRHDT, CDR2 FYEKMQ, per germline (reference sequence). The CDR3 covers 14 residues. In DNA, the CDR3 is TGTGCCAGCAAGGCTAAGGTGTCGGGTCTCGAGCAGTACTTC. Its protein is CASKAKVSGLEQYF. The variable domain in full, with the rest retrieved from reference TRBV13 and TRBJ2-7, is AAGVIQSPRHLIKEKRETATLKCYPIPRHDTVYWYQQGPGQDPQFLISFYEKMQSDKGSIPDRFSAQQFSDYHSELNMSSLELGDSALYFCASKAKVSGLEQYFGPGTRLTVT.

The chain combines TRBV19 with TRBJ2-5; D remains ambiguous. Trimming pared 6 bases from V and 7 bases from J, leaving 15 bases between. The CDR3 runs 13 residues. Germline-derived CDR1 and CDR2 are LNHDA and SQIVND (reference sequence). The chain's CDR3 is CASRRSTSGTQYF. DNA of the CDR3: TGTGCCAGTAGGCGGAGCACTTCGGGGACCCAGTACTTC.

The chain links TRBV11-2 to TRBJ1-1, with D maybe TRBD1 (6 bases). Germline V lookup: CDR1 SGHAT, CDR2 FQNNGV. Trimming cost V 1 base and J 4 bases, with 16 bases left between them. The CDR3 is made up of 16 amino acids. Here the CDR3 reads CASSLVSGAPSTEAFF. The CDR3 coding sequence is TGTGCCAGCAGCTTAGTGTCAGGGGCTCCGAGCACTGAAGCTTTCTTT.

DNA of the CDR3: TGCGCCAGCAGCCAGTCCGACAATGAAGCTTTCTTT. It codes for CASSQSDNEAFF. The rearrangement uses TRBV4-3 and TRBJ1-1; D remains unclear. This CDR3 comprises 12 residues. V was shortened by 3 bases and J by 7 bases, with 9 bases between the two germline ends. The V gene's germline CDR1 is LGHNA and CDR2 YSLEER.

The chain employs TRBV4-2 and TRBJ2-3, with 8 bases that match TRBD2. The CDR3 runs to 16 residues. CDR1 and CDR2 (germline): LGHNA, YNFKEQ. The junction had 6 bases not matched to a gene; V was cut back by 4 bases and J by 0 bases. CDR3 sequence reads: CASSPPGGASTDTQYF. The CDR3 coding sequence is TGTGCCAGCAGCCCCCCGGGGGGGGCTAGCACAGATACGCAGTATTTT.

In nucleotides, the CDR3 is TGTGCCAGTAGTACCCGGGGTGCAGATACGCAGTATTTT. This translates into CASSTRGADTQYF. The J gene is TRBJ2-3, the V gene TRBV19, with D maybe TRBD2 (5 bases). V was shortened by 4 bases and J by 4 bases, with 9 bases between the two germline ends. The CDR3 extends over 13 amino acids. CDR1 is LNHDA, CDR2 SQIVND, per germline (reference sequence).

The chain couples TRBV7-2 to TRBJ1-5; D remains ambiguous. Trimming pared 0 bases from V and 3 bases from J, leaving 9 bases between. The CDR3 length is 15 residues. Per germline, CDR1 SGHTA and CDR2 FQGNSA. The chain's CDR3 is CASSLAWGDNQPQHF. In DNA form, the CDR3 reads TGTGCCAGCAGCTTAGCTTGGGGAGACAATCAGCCCCAGCATTTT.

The J gene is TRBJ2-7, the V gene TRBV7-2; 11 bases are shared with TRBD2. The germline CDR1 and CDR2 sequences are SGHTA and FQGNSA. The CDR3 has 14 residues. J lost 6 bases, V lost 7 bases, and 8 bases had no gene match. As DNA, the CDR3 is TGTGCCAGCATACAACTAGCGGGAGCAGGCGAGCAGTACTTC. It codes for CASIQLAGAGEQYF.

The V and J genes are TRBV27 and TRBJ2-2, with 7 bases identical to TRBD2. Germline V gene lookup returns CDR1 MNHEY and CDR2 SMNVEV (reference sequence). Germline trimming cut 3 bases from V and 5 bases from J; bases unmatched to any gene: 6. The CDR3 runs to 15 residues. The CDR3 loop reads CASSLGGWVTGELFF. DNA for the CDR3: TGTGCCAGCAGTTTGGGGGGGTGGGTAACCGGGGAGCTGTTTTTT.

This chain links TRBV6-2 or TRBV6-3 with TRBJ2-5; 7 bases map to TRBD2. V was pared by 2 bases and J by 5 bases, with 11 bases of the junction left unmatched. CDR1 and CDR2 (germline): MNHEY, SVGEGT. The CDR3 length is 16 residues. For the CDR3, the DNA is TGTGCCAGCAGTTACCCCTCGTGGGGGGGGGAGGAGACCCAGTACTTC. Translated: CASSYPSWGGEETQYF.

This rearrangement joins TRBV15 to TRBJ1-1; D is uncertain. The germline V and J ends were trimmed by 9 bases and 2 bases, with 13 bases remaining between them. The CDR3 has 13 amino acids. CDR1 is LNHNV, CDR2 YYDKDF, per germline (reference sequence). The CDR3 DNA reads as TGTGCCACAGCGCCCCAAATTAACACTGAAGCTTTCTTT. This translates into CATAPQINTEAFF.

The genes are TRBV28 and TRBJ2-4; perhaps TRBD1 as D (6 bases). CDR3 length: 15 amino acids. Looked up from germline, CDR1 is MDHEN and CDR2 is SYDVKM. V dropped 6 bases and J dropped 0 bases, with 12 bases sitting between them. The CDR3 reads CASRTQDRAKNIQYF. The CDR3 DNA sequence: TGTGCCAGCAGGACTCAGGACAGAGCCAAAAACATTCAGTACTTC.

This sequence joins TRBV29-1 and TRBJ2-7; 11 nucleotides line up with TRBD1. The CDR3 runs 14 residues. With 3 bases clipped from V and 6 bases from J, the junction kept 7 bases outside the gene matches. The germline gives CDR1 SQVTM, CDR2 ANQGSEA. In DNA, the CDR3 is TGCAGCGTTGAGAGCGGGACAGGGGGTCGCGAGCAGTACTTC. This encodes CSVESGTGGREQYF.

V and J are TRBV11-1 and TRBJ2-7; 13 bases agree with TRBD2. J gave up 3 bases and V 5 bases, and 4 bases lay outside the gene matches. This CDR3 region has 15 residues. The V gene's germline CDR1 is SGHAT and CDR2 FQDESV (reference sequence). This CDR3 reads CASSLRLAGGYEQYF. The CDR3 DNA reads TGTGCCAGCAGCCTGAGACTAGCGGGGGGCTACGAGCAGTACTTC.

V gene TRBV9 combines with J gene TRBJ1-1; D is perhaps TRBD1 (6 bases). Germline loops: CDR1 SGDLS, CDR2 YYNGEE. The CDR3 totals 16 residues. Trimming cost V 3 bases and J 7 bases, with 22 bases left between them. The CDR3 loop reads CASSATLSLQGIEAFF. CDR3 nucleotides: TGTGCCAGCAGCGCCACGCTTTCCTTACAGGGAATTGAAGCTTTCTTT.

V gene TRBV10-1 combines with J gene TRBJ2-3; possible D gene TRBD1, 6 bases. The CDR3 consists of 14 residues. The germline V gene has CDR1 WNHNN and CDR2 SYGVQD (reference sequence). Trimming took off 3 bases at V and 1 base at J, with 8 bases between the two ends. CDR3 loop: CASSDTGRTDTQYF. DNA of the CDR3: TGCGCCAGCAGTGATACAGGGCGCACAGATACGCAGTATTTT.

DNA for the CDR3: TGTGCCACCAGTGACACGGGGACTGGGGCCAACGTCCTGACTTTC. This codes for CATSDTGTGANVLTF. The rearrangement links TRBV24-1 to TRBJ2-6; the D gene is possibly TRBD2 (5 bases). Germline CDR1 reads KGHDR; CDR2 reads SFDVKD. The CDR3 has 15 residues. Between the trimmed V and J ends, which lost 4 bases and 2 bases, there was a span of 8 bases.

CDR3 DNA sequence: TGTGCCAGCATGGACAGAAGCGATGAAGCTTTCTTT. As protein: CASMDRSDEAFF. This chain links TRBV27 with TRBJ1-1, with D maybe TRBD1 (6 bases). The germline V and J ends were trimmed by 7 bases and 7 bases, with 13 bases remaining between them. This CDR3 region has 12 residues. Germline CDR1 and CDR2: MNHEY and SMNVEV (reference sequence).

J is TRBJ1-5 and V is TRBV29-1; 9 bases are shared with TRBD1. The CDR3 is 13 residues long. From germline, CDR1 is SQVTM and CDR2 ANQGSEA. The trim removed 4 bases at V and 7 bases at J, leaving 5 bases unmatched. As DNA, the CDR3 is TGCAGCGTTGGGGGACAGGGCGGGCAGCCCCAGCATTTT. Amino acids: CSVGGQGGQPQHF. Full variable domain (outside the CDR3, taken from reference TRBV29-1 and TRBJ1-5): SAVISQKPSRDICQRGTSLTIQCQVDSQVTMMFWYRQQPGQSLTLIATANQGSEATYESGFVIDKFPISRPNLTFSTLTVSNMSPEDSSIYLCSVGGQGGQPQHFGDGTRLSIL.

This clone was recorded once. This chain links TRBV7-2 with TRBJ1-4, with D maybe TRBD1 (5 bases). V gave up 5 bases and J gave up 0 bases, with 10 bases separating them. The length of the CDR3 is 15 residues. Germline-derived CDR1 and CDR2 are SGHTA and FQGNSA. CDR3 sequence (DNA): TGTGCCAGCAGCATAGACAGTGCAACTAATGAAAAACTGTTTTTT. It specifies CASSIDSATNEKLFF.

This clone was seen only once. The chain has TRBV4-1 and TRBJ2-2, with D perhaps TRBD2 (6 bases). The CDR3 length is 15 residues. The V gene's germline CDR1 is MGHRA and CDR2 YSYEKL. The V end lost 4 bases, the J end lost 1 base, and 10 bases lay between the germline ends. CDR3 nucleotide sequence: TGCGCCAGCAGCCGAGCGGGTCGGAACACCGGGGAGCTGTTTTTT. It encodes CASSRAGRNTGELFF.

V and J are TRBV25-1 and TRBJ1-4, with 8 bases fitting TRBD1. Germline V gene data show CDR1 as MGHDK and CDR2 as SYGVNS. Trimming cost V 3 bases and J 8 bases; bases outside gene matches: 8. This CDR3 has 15 residues. The DNA for the CDR3 is TGTGCCAGCAGTGACCCAGGGGGCGCACAAGAAAAACTGTTTTTT. This gives the protein CASSDPGGAQEKLFF.

This clone was observed a single time. The genes are TRBV29-1 and TRBJ2-1; TRBD2 aligns across 7 bases. The CDR3 runs to 12 residues. The V gene end was trimmed by 2 bases and the J gene end by 8 bases; junction bases not matched to a gene: 3. Germline V lookup: CDR1 SQVTM, CDR2 ANQGSEA. In DNA form, the CDR3 reads TGCAGCGTTGAAAGACTAGCAGATGAGCAGTTCTTC. Encoded protein: CSVERLADEQFF.